This T cell receptor beta chain was identified in a study of shared clonotypes between healthy human individuals. Study results and caveats: The generation probabilities recorded for non-shared clonotypes fell below those of clonotypes shared by all four donors. Sharing across four donors was highest in naive CD4 (roughly 5%) and lowest in memory CD8 (about 0.4%).

The CDR3 consists of 14 residues. V was clipped by 5 bases and J by 5 bases; unmatched bases: 4. Germline assignment: CDR1 SEHNR and CDR2 FQNEAQ (reference sequence). Samples underwent the assay at deep level. Assay: immunoSEQ multiplex PCR; the TCRdb copy retains only in-frame clones and omits some. The sample has more than 1,200,000 clones, less than 99% seen once; the top ten hold around 0.33%. Of note for this clone: Its antigen is undetermined.

This clonotype was obtained from a man aged 25-45 years in good health. Sequenced input: naive CD4+ T cells sorted from blood. Specified subset: CD45RA+ positively selected. The rearrangement joins TRBV7-9 to TRBJ2-1; 9 nucleotides line up with TRBD2. The CDR3 bases are TGTGCCAGCAGCGCCAGACTAGCGGACAATGAGCAGTTCTTC. It encodes CASSARLADNEQFF.